This T cell receptor (beta chain) was observed in a study of blood T cells in healthy people across ages. This clonotype turned up a few times. Its antigen is currently unknown. Trimming cost V 7 bases and J 2 bases, with 12 bases left between them. Germline V gene sequence: CDR1 MNHEY, CDR2 SMNVEV (reference sequence). This CDR3 has 15 amino acids. Whole-study results and caveats: Researchers said unsorted PBMCs prevented a conclusive naive versus antigen-experienced comparison.

With a J-beta primer mix and a sample-barcoded 5' primer, a second PCR ran about 6 to 11 cycles. Unique molecular identifiers of 12 random nucleotides labeled each cDNA. TCRdb independently ran MiXCR on the 5' RACE reads; one entry per CDR3 protein. Of about 1,600,000 distinct CDR3 sequences in the sample, 42% are singletons; the top ten hold 7.9%. Total RNA was isolated from each sample in quantities of at least 6 micrograms. Sequenced sample: blood. The receptor was derived from a woman under 30 in good health. The chain links TRBV27 to TRBJ2-6; perhaps TRBD1 as D (5 bases). CDR3 residues: CASTLLRAGANVLTF. In DNA form, the CDR3 reads TGTGCCAGCACCCTTCTCAGGGCTGGGGCCAACGTCCTGACTTTC.